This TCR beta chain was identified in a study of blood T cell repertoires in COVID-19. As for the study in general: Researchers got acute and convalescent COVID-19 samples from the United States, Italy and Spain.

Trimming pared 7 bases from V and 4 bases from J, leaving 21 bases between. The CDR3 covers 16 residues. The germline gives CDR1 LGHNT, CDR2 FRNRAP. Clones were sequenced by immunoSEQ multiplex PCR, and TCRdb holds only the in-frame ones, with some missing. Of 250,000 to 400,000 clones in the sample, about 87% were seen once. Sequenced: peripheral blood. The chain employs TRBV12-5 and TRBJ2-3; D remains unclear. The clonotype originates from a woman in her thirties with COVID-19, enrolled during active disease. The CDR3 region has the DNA TGTGCTAGTGCCCCCTCGGGTGTGAGGTTGGCAGATACGCAGTATTTT. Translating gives CASAPSGVRLADTQYF.